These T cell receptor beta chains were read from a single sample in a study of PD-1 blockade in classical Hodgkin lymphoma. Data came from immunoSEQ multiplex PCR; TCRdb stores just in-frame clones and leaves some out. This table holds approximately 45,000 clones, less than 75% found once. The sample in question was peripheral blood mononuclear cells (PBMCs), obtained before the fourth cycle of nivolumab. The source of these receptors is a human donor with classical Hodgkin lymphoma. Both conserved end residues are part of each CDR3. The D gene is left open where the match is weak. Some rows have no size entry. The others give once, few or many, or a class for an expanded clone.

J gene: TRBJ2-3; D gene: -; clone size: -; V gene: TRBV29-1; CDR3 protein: CSVKFVLPTDTQYF; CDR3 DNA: TGCAGCGTTAAGTTCGTTCTGCCCACAGATACGCAGTATTTT
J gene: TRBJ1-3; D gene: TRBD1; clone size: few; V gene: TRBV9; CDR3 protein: CASSATGLSGNTIYF; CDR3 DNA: TGTGCCAGCAGCGCGACAGGGCTCTCTGGAAACACCATATATTTT
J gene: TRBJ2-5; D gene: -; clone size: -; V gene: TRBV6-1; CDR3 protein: CASSGYPYQAQETQYF; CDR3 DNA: TGTGCCAGCAGTGGGTACCCTTATCAGGCACAAGAGACCCAGTACTTC
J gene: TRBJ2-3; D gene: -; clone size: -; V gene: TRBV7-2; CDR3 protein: CASSLGLVVADTQYF; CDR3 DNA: TGTGCCAGCAGCTTAGGGCTAGTGGTCGCAGATACGCAGTATTTT
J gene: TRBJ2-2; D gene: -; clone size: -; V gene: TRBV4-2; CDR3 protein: CASSQDGLPKTGELFF; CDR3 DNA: TGTGCCAGCAGCCAAGATGGCCTTCCCAAGACCGGGGAGCTGTTTTTT
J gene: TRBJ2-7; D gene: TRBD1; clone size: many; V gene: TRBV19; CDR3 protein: CASSLDRFYEQYF; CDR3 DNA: TGTGCCAGTAGTTTGGACAGGTTCTACGAGCAGTACTTC
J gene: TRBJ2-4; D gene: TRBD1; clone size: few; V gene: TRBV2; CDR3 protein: CASSWGSTQGDIQYF; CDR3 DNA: TGTGCCAGCAGCTGGGGTAGCACTCAGGGGGACATTCAGTACTTC
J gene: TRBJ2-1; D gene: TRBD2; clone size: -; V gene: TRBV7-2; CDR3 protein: CASSYSGSTHNEQFF; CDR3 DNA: TGTGCCAGCAGTTACAGCGGGAGTACCCACAATGAGCAGTTCTTC
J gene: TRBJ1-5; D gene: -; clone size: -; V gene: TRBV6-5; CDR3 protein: CASSYISSNQPQHF; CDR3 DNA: TGTGCCAGCAGTTACATATCGAGCAATCAGCCCCAGCATTTT
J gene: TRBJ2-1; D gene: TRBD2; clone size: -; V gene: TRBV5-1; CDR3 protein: CASSLDGTSGVGAYNEQFF; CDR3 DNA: TGCGCCAGCAGCTTGGATGGGACTAGCGGGGTAGGGGCCTACAATGAGCAGTTCTTC